A single sample gave rise to the 20 T cell receptor beta chains below, sequenced in a study of control samples from healthy donors and cancer patients. Libraries were prepared by immunoSEQ multiplex PCR; TCRdb keeps only in-frame clonotypes and omits some of them. Of about 130,000 clones in the sample, around 94% were seen once. The sequenced material came from PBMCs. The receptor source for this set is a man aged 55 to 70 with colorectal cancer.

The CDR3 loop reads CASSFGGGEAFF. The CDR3 nucleotides read TGTGCCAGCAGTTTTGGCGGCGGTGAAGCTTTCTTT. V usage is TRBV12-3 or TRBV12-4 and J usage is TRBJ1-1; D is undetermined. This CDR3 spans 12 amino acids. The V gene lost 3 bases and the J gene lost 7 bases, with 9 bases spanning the gap.

V gene TRBV12-3 or TRBV12-4 combines with J gene TRBJ1-4; 7 positions match TRBD1. The CDR3 is made up of 13 amino acids. Germline trimming cut 3 bases from V and 7 bases from J; bases unmatched to any gene: 2. CDR3 amino acids: CASSLGQTEKLFF. CDR3 coding DNA: TGTGCCAGCAGTTTGGGACAGACTGAAAAACTGTTTTTT.

The J gene is TRBJ1-2, the V gene TRBV27, with TRBD1 matching over 9 bases. CDR3 length: 13 residues. V lost 9 bases to trimming and J lost 5 bases; unmatched junction nucleotides: 7. Germline CDR1 reads MNHEY; CDR2 reads SMNVEV (reference sequence). The CDR3, as DNA: TGTGCCAGTGGGGGGGGACAGGGATATGGCTACACCTTC. Amino acids: CASGGGQGYGYTF.

V and J are TRBV19 and TRBJ1-1; D is unresolved. The CDR3 loop spans 15 amino acids. Germline lookup yields CDR1 LNHDA and CDR2 SQIVND (reference sequence). Between the trimmed V and J ends, which lost 9 bases and 4 bases, there was a span of 21 bases. DNA for the CDR3: TGTGCCAGCCTTTTAAGCCCGGGCTCGAGCACTGAAGCTTTCTTT. This translates into CASLLSPGSSTEAFF.

The V and J genes are TRBV5-1 and TRBJ2-3; maybe TRBD2 (6 bases). The CDR3 consists of 18 residues. Trimming took 2 bases from V and 2 from J, leaving 21 bases between them. The germline V gene has CDR1 SGHRS and CDR2 YFSETQ. CDR3: CASSFEGTLYSYTDTQYF. In nucleotides, the CDR3 is TGCGCCAGCAGCTTTGAGGGGACTCTCTACTCCTACACAGATACGCAGTATTTT.

The chain recombines TRBV2 with TRBJ1-2; 7 positions agree with TRBD1. The CDR3 covers 14 residues. V shed 2 bases, J shed 2 bases, and the junction held 2 bases outside the gene matches. Looked up from germline, CDR1 is SNHLY and CDR2 is FYNNEI. CDR3 sequence reads: CASSEQTGNYGYTF. In DNA, the CDR3 is TGTGCCAGCAGTGAACAGACAGGGAACTATGGCTACACCTTC.

The chain employs TRBV10-3 and TRBJ2-7; weak D call: TRBD1 (5 bases). Per the germline V gene, CDR1 is ENHRY and CDR2 is SYGVKD. The V gene lost 3 bases and the J gene lost 5 bases, with 20 bases spanning the gap. The CDR3 is made up of 16 amino acids. The DNA for the CDR3 is TGTGCCATCAGTGATAACGGGTCAGGGATGACTCACGAGCAGTACTTC. It encodes CAISDNGSGMTHEQYF.

This chain links TRBV19 with TRBJ1-1, with a possible D match to TRBD1 (6 bases). V lost 7 bases, J lost 6 bases, and 12 bases lay in between. This CDR3 comprises 12 residues. The germline CDR1 and CDR2 sequences are LNHDA and SQIVND (reference sequence). In DNA form, the CDR3 reads TGTGCCAGTACAGGGGTCTTCGCTGAAGCTTTCTTT. Its translation: CASTGVFAEAFF.

Concerning this clone: A read error may produce the germline difference seen at one junction end. The sample contains more than one DNA sequence encoding this CDR3. V is TRBV6-1 and J is TRBJ2-5; 8 positions agree with TRBD2. Germline-derived CDR1 and CDR2 are MNHNS and SASEGT. This CDR3 is built from 16 residues. The CDR3 is CASSEDGGGSQETQYF. As DNA, the CDR3 is TGTGCCAGCAGCGAAGATGGCGGGGGGAGCCAAGAGACCCAGTACTTC.

The chain combines TRBV11-3 with TRBJ2-2; TRBD1 matches 7 bases. Germline CDR1 is SGHNT and CDR2 is YENEEA. Trimming took 5 bases from V and 6 from J; bases not matched to a gene: 3. The CDR3 is 13 residues long. As DNA, the CDR3 is TGTGCCAGCAGCCCCCAGGGGGCCGGGGAGCTGTTTTTT. This codes for CASSPQGAGELFF.

V usage is TRBV13 and J usage is TRBJ1-6; 9 nucleotides align to TRBD1. CDR1 PRHDT and CDR2 FYEKMQ come from the germline V gene (reference sequence). V trimming: 6 bases; J trimming: 6 bases; junction bases outside the gene matches: 6. The CDR3 consists of 15 residues. CDR3 sequence reads: CASRSRDRVNSPLHF. For the CDR3, the DNA is TGTGCCAGCAGGAGCCGGGACAGGGTTAATTCACCCCTCCACTTT.

The V gene is TRBV6-5, the J gene TRBJ1-1; 8 bases align to TRBD1. CDR1 and CDR2 (germline): MNHEY, SVGAGI. This CDR3 contains 14 residues. Trimming at V came to 6 bases and at J to 3 bases, leaving 6 bases not matched to a gene. As DNA, the CDR3 is TGTGCCAGCAGAATGGACAGGGTGGACACTGAAGCTTTCTTT. Its protein is CASRMDRVDTEAFF.

The rearrangement joins TRBV12-3 or TRBV12-4 to TRBJ1-2; D remains ambiguous. CDR3 size: 13 residues. Trimming took off 5 bases at V and 8 bases at J, with 15 bases between the two ends. The CDR3, as DNA: TGTGCCAGCAGTCCCGGGGAATCGGGCGGCTACACCTTC. It codes for CASSPGESGGYTF.

The rearrangement joins TRBV6-6 to TRBJ1-5; 10 bases are shared with TRBD1. This CDR3 has 16 residues. V shed 7 bases, J shed 4 bases, and the junction held 10 bases outside the gene matches. Germline CDR1 and CDR2: MNHNY and SVGAGI (reference sequence). CDR3 amino acids: CASTYSDRGDNQPQHF. The CDR3 DNA is TGTGCCAGCACCTACTCGGACAGGGGGGATAATCAGCCCCAGCATTTT.

The rearrangement joins TRBV29-1 to TRBJ1-5; TRBD1 is a possible D gene (5 bases). V was trimmed by 6 bases and J by 0 bases, leaving 9 bases between them. CDR1 is SQVTM, CDR2 ANQGSEA, per germline. The CDR3 contains 13 residues. The CDR3 DNA follows: TGCAGCGTGCGACAGAGTAGCAATCAGCCCCAGCATTTT. Translating it yields CSVRQSSNQPQHF.

A few counts support this clone. J is TRBJ1-5 and V is TRBV9; D possibly corresponds to TRBD1 (6 bases). This CDR3 has 17 amino acids. V shed 4 bases and J shed 5 bases, with 22 bases lying between them. CDR1 SGDLS and CDR2 YYNGEE come from the germline V gene. The CDR3: CASSPVEGRGLDQPQHF. The CDR3 nucleotides read TGTGCCAGCAGCCCCGTAGAGGGCAGGGGTCTAGATCAGCCCCAGCATTTT.

The rearrangement links TRBV5-6 to TRBJ1-6; 8 nucleotides line up with TRBD1. Losses at the gene ends were 1 base for V and 5 bases for J; bases not matched to a gene: 5. The CDR3 contains 16 residues. Germline CDR1 and CDR2: SGHDT and YYEEEE. Written as DNA, the CDR3 is TGTGCCAGCAGCTTGTTTGGACAGGGAGATAATTCACCCCTCCACTTT. Translating it yields CASSLFGQGDNSPLHF.

The chain employs TRBV2 and TRBJ2-1; 8 bases line up with TRBD1. V lost 0 bases to trimming and J lost 8 bases; unmatched junction nucleotides: 3. The CDR3 totals 14 residues. Germline V gene data show CDR1 as SNHLY and CDR2 as FYNNEI. In nucleotides, the CDR3 is TGTGCCAGCAGTGAAGCGTCAGGGGGCCATGAGCAGTTCTTC. It specifies CASSEASGGHEQFF.

The chain uses TRBV24-1 and TRBJ2-3; D gene ambiguous. The V gene's germline CDR1 is KGHDR and CDR2 SFDVKD. The V and J ends lost 1 base and 5 bases respectively, with 6 bases between them. The CDR3 sequence is 13 residues long. CDR3 loop: CATSDFSGDTQYF. CDR3 nucleotides: TGTGCCACCAGTGATTTTTCAGGAGATACGCAGTATTTT.

The chain links TRBV4-2 to TRBJ1-2; maybe TRBD1 (5 bases). The V end lost 4 bases, the J end lost 6 bases, and 18 bases lay between the germline ends. Germline CDR1 is LGHNA and CDR2 is YNFKEQ. The CDR3 is 15 residues long. This chain's CDR3 is CASSLEAQGLNGYTF. DNA of the CDR3: TGTGCCAGCAGCCTCGAGGCGCAGGGACTAAATGGCTACACCTTC.